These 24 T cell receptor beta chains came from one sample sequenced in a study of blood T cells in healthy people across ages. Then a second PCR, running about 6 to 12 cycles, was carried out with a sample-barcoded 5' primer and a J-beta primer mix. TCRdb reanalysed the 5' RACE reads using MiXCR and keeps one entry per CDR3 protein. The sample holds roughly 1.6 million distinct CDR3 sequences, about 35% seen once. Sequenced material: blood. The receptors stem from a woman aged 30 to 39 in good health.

The CDR3 sequence is CASSRGRNTDTQYF. The CDR3 DNA sequence: TGTGCCAGCAGTCGGGGGCGAAACACAGATACGCAGTATTTT. The genes are TRBV6-1 and TRBJ2-3, with D perhaps matching TRBD1 or TRBD2 (6 bases each). This CDR3 is built from 14 residues. Germline CDR1 MNHNS, CDR2 SASEGT. Trimming removed 5 bases at V and 2 bases at J, with 11 bases between.

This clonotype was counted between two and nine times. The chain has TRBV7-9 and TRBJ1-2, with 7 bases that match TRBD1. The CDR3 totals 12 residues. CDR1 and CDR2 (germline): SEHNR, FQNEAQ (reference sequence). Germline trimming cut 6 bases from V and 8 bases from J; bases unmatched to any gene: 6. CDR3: CASSSTGEGYTF. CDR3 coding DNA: TGTGCCAGCAGTAGCACAGGGGAAGGCTACACCTTC.

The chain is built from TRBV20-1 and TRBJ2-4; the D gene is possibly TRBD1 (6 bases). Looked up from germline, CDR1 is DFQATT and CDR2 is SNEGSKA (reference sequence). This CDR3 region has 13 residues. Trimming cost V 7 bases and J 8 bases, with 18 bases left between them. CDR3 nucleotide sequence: TGCAGTGTTATGGACAGAGCTCGGGACATTCAGTACTTC. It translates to CSVMDRARDIQYF.

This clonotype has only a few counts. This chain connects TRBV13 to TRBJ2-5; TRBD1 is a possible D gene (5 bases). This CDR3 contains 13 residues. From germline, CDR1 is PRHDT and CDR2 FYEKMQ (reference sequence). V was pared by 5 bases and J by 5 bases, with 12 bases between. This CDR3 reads CASSLDTRETQYF. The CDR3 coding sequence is TGTGCCAGCAGCCTGGACACTCGGGAGACCCAGTACTTC.

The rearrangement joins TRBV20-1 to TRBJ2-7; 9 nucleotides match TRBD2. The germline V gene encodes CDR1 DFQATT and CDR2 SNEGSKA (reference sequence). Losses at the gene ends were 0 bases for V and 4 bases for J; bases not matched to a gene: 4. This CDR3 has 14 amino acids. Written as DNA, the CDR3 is TGCAGTGCTAGAGAACTAGCGGGCGTATACGAGCAGTACTTC. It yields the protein CSARELAGVYEQYF.

The DNA for the CDR3 is TGTGCCAGCAGCGTTTCGCTTGACAATTCACCCCTCCACTTT. Its translation is CASSVSLDNSPLHF. The chain is built from TRBV9 and TRBJ1-6; D is undetermined. Germline V CDR1 and CDR2: SGDLS, YYNGEE. V was pared by 2 bases and J by 7 bases, with 10 bases between. CDR3 size: 14 residues.

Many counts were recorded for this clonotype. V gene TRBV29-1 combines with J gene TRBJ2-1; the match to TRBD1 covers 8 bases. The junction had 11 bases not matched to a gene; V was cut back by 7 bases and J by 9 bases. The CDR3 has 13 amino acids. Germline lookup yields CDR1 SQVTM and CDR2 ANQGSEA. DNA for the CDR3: TGCAGCGCCGGACAGGGTGGGGGTACTGAGCAGTTCTTC. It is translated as CSAGQGGGTEQFF.

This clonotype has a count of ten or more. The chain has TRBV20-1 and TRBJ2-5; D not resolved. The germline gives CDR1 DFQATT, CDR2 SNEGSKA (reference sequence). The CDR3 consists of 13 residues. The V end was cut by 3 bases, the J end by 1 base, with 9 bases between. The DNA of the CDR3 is TGCAGTGCTAGTCTGGACGTCCAAGAGACCCAGTACTTC. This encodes CSASLDVQETQYF.

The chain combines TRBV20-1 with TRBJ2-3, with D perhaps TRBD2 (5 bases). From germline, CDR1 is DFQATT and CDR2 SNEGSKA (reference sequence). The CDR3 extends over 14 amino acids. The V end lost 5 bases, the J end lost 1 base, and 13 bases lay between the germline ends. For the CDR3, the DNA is TGCAGTGCTTACGGGGAGTCTGGCACAGATACGCAGTATTTT. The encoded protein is CSAYGESGTDTQYF.

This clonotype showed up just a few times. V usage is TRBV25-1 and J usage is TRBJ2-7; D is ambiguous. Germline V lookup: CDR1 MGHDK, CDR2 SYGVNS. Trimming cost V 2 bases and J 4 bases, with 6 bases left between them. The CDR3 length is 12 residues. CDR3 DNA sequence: TGTGCCAGCAGTGAAAATCTTTACGAGCAGTACTTC. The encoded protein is CASSENLYEQYF.

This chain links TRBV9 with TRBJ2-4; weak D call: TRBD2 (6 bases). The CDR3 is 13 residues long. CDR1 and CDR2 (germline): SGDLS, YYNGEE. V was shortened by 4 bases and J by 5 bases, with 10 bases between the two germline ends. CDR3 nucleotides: TGTGCCAGCAGCCTCCCGGGAGAAAACATTCAGTACTTC. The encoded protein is CASSLPGENIQYF.

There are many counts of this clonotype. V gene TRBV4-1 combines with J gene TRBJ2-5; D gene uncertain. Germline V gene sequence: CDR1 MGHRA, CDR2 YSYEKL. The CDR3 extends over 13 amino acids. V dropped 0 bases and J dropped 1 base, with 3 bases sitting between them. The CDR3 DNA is TGCGCCAGCAGCCAAGAACCCCAAGAGACCCAGTACTTC. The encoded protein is CASSQEPQETQYF.

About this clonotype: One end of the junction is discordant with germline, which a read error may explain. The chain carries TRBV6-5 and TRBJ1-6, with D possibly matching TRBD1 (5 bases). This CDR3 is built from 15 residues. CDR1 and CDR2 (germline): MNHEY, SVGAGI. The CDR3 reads CASSYGGAYNSPLHF. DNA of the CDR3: TGTGCCAGCAGTTATGGCGGGGCCTATAATTCGCCCCTCCACTTT.

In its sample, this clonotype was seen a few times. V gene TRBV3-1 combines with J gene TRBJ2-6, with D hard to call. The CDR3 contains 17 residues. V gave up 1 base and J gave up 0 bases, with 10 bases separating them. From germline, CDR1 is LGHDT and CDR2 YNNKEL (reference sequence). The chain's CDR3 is CASSQGRLTSGANVLTF. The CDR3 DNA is TGTGCCAGCAGCCAAGGGCGGCTCACCTCTGGGGCCAACGTCCTGACTTTC.

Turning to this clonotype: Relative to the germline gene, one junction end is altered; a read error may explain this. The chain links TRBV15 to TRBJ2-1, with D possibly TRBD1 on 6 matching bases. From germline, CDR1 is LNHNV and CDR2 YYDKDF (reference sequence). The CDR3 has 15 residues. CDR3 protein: CAISRLQGIYNEQFF. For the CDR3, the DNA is TGTGCCATCAGCAGACTCCAGGGGATTTACAATGAGCAGTTCTTC.

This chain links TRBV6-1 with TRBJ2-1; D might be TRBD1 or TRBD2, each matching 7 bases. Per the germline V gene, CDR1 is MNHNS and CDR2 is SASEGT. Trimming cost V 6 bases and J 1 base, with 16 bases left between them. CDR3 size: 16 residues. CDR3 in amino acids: CASSNRGGGSYNEQFF. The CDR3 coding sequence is TGTGCCAGCAGCAACAGGGGAGGGGGTTCCTACAATGAGCAGTTCTTC.

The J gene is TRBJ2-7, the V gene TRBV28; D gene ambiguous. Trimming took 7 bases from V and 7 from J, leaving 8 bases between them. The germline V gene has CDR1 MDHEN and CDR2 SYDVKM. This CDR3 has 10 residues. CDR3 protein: CASKGDEQYF. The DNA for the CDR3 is TGTGCCAGCAAGGGCGATGAGCAGTACTTC.

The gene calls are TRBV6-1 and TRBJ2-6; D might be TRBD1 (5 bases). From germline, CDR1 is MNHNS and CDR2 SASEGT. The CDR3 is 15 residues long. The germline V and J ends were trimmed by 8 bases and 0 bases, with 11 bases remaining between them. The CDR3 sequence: CASLTAFSGANVLTF. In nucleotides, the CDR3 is TGTGCCAGCCTGACAGCCTTCTCTGGGGCCAACGTCCTGACTTTC.

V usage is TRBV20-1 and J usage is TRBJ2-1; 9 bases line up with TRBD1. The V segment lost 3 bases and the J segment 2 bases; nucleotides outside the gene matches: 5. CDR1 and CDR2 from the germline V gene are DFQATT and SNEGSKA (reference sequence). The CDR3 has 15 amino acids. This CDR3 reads CSARVQGAAYNEQFF. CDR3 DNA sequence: TGCAGTGCTAGGGTACAGGGGGCGGCCTACAATGAGCAGTTCTTC.

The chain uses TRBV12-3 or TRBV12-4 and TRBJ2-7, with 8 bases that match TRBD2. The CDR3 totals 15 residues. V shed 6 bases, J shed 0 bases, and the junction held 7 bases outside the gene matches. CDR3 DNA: TGTGCCAGCAGGGGCTCTAGCGGGTACTCCTACGAGCAGTACTTC. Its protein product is CASRGSSGYSYEQYF.

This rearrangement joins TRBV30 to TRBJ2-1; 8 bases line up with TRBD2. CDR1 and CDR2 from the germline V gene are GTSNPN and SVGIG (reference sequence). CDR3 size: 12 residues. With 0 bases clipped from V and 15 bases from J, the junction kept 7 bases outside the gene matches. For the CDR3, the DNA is TGTGCCTGGAGTGTAGGGGCGGGGGGATGGTTCTTC. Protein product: CAWSVGAGGWFF.

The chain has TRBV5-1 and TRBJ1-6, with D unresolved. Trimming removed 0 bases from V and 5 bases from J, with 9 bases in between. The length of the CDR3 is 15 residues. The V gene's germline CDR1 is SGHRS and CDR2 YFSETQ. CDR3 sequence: CASSLGGKHNSPLHF. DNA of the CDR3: TGCGCCAGCAGCTTGGGAGGGAAACATAATTCACCCCTCCACTTT.

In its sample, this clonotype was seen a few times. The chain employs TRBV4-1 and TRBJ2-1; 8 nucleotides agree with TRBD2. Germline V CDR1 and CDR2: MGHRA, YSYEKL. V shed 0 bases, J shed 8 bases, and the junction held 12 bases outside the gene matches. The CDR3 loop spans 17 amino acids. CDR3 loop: CASSQDSRREGHYEQFF. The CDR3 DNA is TGCGCCAGCAGCCAAGATTCTAGACGGGAGGGCCACTATGAGCAGTTCTTC.

In DNA form, the CDR3 reads TGTGCCAGCAGCCGGACTAGCGGGAGGGCCAGGGAGACCCAGTACTTC. Translated: CASSRTSGRARETQYF. V usage is TRBV11-1 and J usage is TRBJ2-5, with 15 bases aligning to TRBD2. CDR1 is SGHAT and CDR2 is FQDESV in the germline V gene (reference sequence). V shed 5 bases, J shed 5 bases, and the junction held 6 bases outside the gene matches. This CDR3 spans 16 amino acids.